This T cell receptor (beta chain) was sequenced for a study of cytomegalovirus exposure and HLA in healthy donors. The V segment lost 6 bases and the J segment 3 bases; nucleotides outside the gene matches: 10. There are 15 residues in the CDR3. Germline CDR1 MDHEN, CDR2 SYDVKM. PCR used 60 Vbeta primers and 13 Jbeta primers. Libraries were prepared by immunoSEQ multiplex PCR; TCRdb keeps only in-frame clonotypes and omits some of them. The table lists around 140,000 clones, around two thirds of them singletons. Input material: PBMCs. V gene TRBV28 combines with J gene TRBJ1-2, with 7 bases matching TRBD1. This TCR derives from a woman aged 40 to 49 in good health and CMV-seronegative. Written as DNA, the CDR3 is TGTGCCAGCAGAGAAGCAGGGGGAGGTGACTATGGCTACACCTTC. Its protein is CASREAGGGDYGYTF.